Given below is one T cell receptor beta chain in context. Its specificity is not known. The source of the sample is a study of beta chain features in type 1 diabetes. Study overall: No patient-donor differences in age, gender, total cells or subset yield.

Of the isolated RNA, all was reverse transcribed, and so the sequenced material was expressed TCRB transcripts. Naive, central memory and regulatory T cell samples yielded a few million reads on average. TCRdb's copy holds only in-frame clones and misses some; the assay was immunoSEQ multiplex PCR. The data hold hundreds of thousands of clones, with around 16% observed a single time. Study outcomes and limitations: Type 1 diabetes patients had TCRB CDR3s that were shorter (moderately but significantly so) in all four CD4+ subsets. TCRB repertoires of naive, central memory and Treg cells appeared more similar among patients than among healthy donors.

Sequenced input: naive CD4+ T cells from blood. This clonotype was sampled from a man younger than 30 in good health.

CDR3 nucleotide sequence: TGTGCCAGCAGCCCAGGACAGTCCATGAACACTGAAGCTTTCTTT. Its translation: CASSPGQSMNTEAFF. The chain combines TRBV7-9 with TRBJ1-1, with D possibly matching TRBD1 (6 bases). Germline CDR1 SEHNR, CDR2 FQNEAQ (reference sequence). Trimming stripped 5 bases from V and 0 bases from J, with 13 bases between. The CDR3 runs to 15 residues.